Below, 4 T cell receptor beta chains from the same sample are listed, as sequenced in a study of CD8 T cells in Susac syndrome. Reverse transcription used about 0.45 to 1 ug RNA and random hexamers. TCRdb re-called the immunoSEQ multiplex PCR reads with MiXCR, one entry per CDR3 protein. The sample consists of 150,000 to 250,000 distinct CDR3 sequences, 90% to 95% of them appearing once. The sequenced material came from CD4+ T cells from PBMCs. All receptors derive from a human donor with multiple sclerosis.

J is TRBJ1-4 and V is TRBV2; D not certain. Germline V gene lookup returns CDR1 SNHLY and CDR2 FYNNEI. V lost 7 bases and J 8 bases, leaving 8 bases between the germline ends. The CDR3 spans 11 residues. The CDR3 DNA reads TGTGCCAGCACTGCCGGGGAAAAACTGTTTTTT. Translation gives CASTAGEKLFF.

This clonotype was seen just once. This rearrangement joins TRBV27 to TRBJ2-7; TRBD1 is a possible D gene (5 bases). CDR3 length: 13 amino acids. The ends were cut back, 8 bases at V and 3 bases at J, with 14 bases in the middle. CDR1 and CDR2 from the germline V gene are MNHEY and SMNVEV (reference sequence). The CDR3 region has the DNA TGTGCCAGCGCAATCGCAGGGCACTACGAGCAGTACTTC. Residues: CASAIAGHYEQYF.

This chain uses TRBV12-3 or TRBV12-4 with TRBJ1-3; D is ambiguous. The CDR3 loop spans 15 amino acids. Trimming pared 3 bases from V and 2 bases from J, leaving 11 bases between. The DNA of the CDR3 is TGTGCCAGCAGTTTTGACTTGAGTGCTGGAAACACCATATATTTT. It is translated as CASSFDLSAGNTIYF.

This clonotype was recorded only once. The J gene is TRBJ2-5, the V gene TRBV5-1; 7 bases agree with TRBD1. The CDR3 is 15 residues long. Germline loops: CDR1 SGHRS, CDR2 YFSETQ. V was pared by 0 bases and J by 3 bases, with 5 bases of the junction left unmatched. As DNA, the CDR3 is TGCGCCAGCAGCTTGGCCCCAGGGGGTGAAGAGACCCAGTACTTC. The encoded protein is CASSLAPGGEETQYF.